Following are 9 T cell receptor beta chains from one sample sequenced in a study of blood T cell repertoires in COVID-19. Clones were read by immunoSEQ multiplex PCR, and TCRdb kept only the in-frame ones, dropping some. The sample has about 190,000 clones; roughly 80% are singletons. Specimen: peripheral blood. The receptors originated from a woman aged 25 to 39 with acute or convalescent COVID-19.

This chain joins TRBV3-1 (or the pseudogene TRBV3-2) and TRBJ2-1; D is unresolved. The CDR3 sequence is 13 residues long. Germline CDR1 reads LGHDT; CDR2 reads YNNKEL (reference sequence). V lost 0 bases, J lost 7 bases, and 7 bases lay in between. The CDR3 DNA is TGTGCCAGCAGCCAAGATCCCGGTAATGAGCAGTTCTTC. Its protein is CASSQDPGNEQFF.

This clone was detected only once. The chain has TRBV28 and TRBJ1-2; 9 positions match TRBD1. This CDR3 has 16 residues. Per the germline V gene, CDR1 is MDHEN and CDR2 is SYDVKM. The J segment lost 3 bases and the V segment lost 5 bases, leaving 10 bases of the junction unmatched. DNA for the CDR3: TGTGCCAGCAGTACAATCCAACAGGGGGCGGACTATGGCTACACCTTC. Translation gives CASSTIQQGADYGYTF.

V is TRBV14 and J is TRBJ1-6, with TRBD1 matching 8 bases. V gave up 0 bases and J gave up 7 bases; unmatched junction bases: 2. The CDR3 extends over 15 amino acids. CDR1 is SGHDN, CDR2 FVKESK, per germline. Here the CDR3 DNA reads TGTGCCAGCAGCCAAGATAGGACAGGGAATTCACCCCTCCACTTT. It translates to CASSQDRTGNSPLHF.

CDR3 sequence reads: CASSLVVGGSYNEQFF. In DNA, the CDR3 is TGCGCCAGCAGCTTGGTCGTAGGGGGCTCCTACAATGAGCAGTTCTTC. V is TRBV5-1 and J is TRBJ2-1, with D tentatively TRBD1 (6 bases). With 0 bases removed from V and 0 bases from J, the gap between germline ends came to 10 bases. The CDR3 spans 16 residues. Germline CDR1 and CDR2: SGHRS and YFSETQ.

This rearrangement joins TRBV18 to TRBJ1-5; no firm D call. Trimming cost V 3 bases and J 4 bases, with 7 bases left between them. This CDR3 comprises 13 residues. Germline V gene sequence: CDR1 KGHSH, CDR2 LQKENI. The CDR3, as DNA: TGTGCCAGCTCACCTCAACTAAATCAGCCCCAGCATTTT. Translating it yields CASSPQLNQPQHF.

This chain joins TRBV18 and TRBJ2-7; D call uncertain. This CDR3 contains 12 residues. Deletions cut 1 base from V and 2 bases from J, with 3 bases between. CDR1 and CDR2 from the germline V gene are KGHSH and LQKENI. CDR3: CASSPRPYEQYF. CDR3 nucleotide sequence: TGTGCCAGCTCACCACGGCCCTACGAGCAGTACTTC.

In regard to this clone: Other DNA sequences in this specimen translate into the identical CDR3. The J gene is TRBJ2-7, the V gene TRBV15, with TRBD2 matching over 7 bases. Unmatched junction bases numbered 7, after V lost 0 bases and J lost 5 bases. CDR1 is LNHNV, CDR2 YYDKDF, per germline (reference sequence). The length of the CDR3 is 15 residues. CDR3 sequence reads: CATSRDPRGVHEQYF. The CDR3 nucleotides read TGTGCCACCAGCAGAGATCCCCGGGGGGTACACGAGCAGTACTTC.

V gene TRBV28 combines with J gene TRBJ1-2; no clear D. The germline V and J ends were trimmed by 4 bases and 7 bases, with 13 bases remaining between them. The V gene's germline CDR1 is MDHEN and CDR2 SYDVKM. The CDR3 totals 13 residues. CDR3 in amino acids: CASSSRTVVGYTF. The DNA of the CDR3 is TGTGCCAGCAGTTCCCGAACAGTCGTTGGCTACACCTTC.

This clone was found a few times. The CDR3 is CAIRGDSGYTF. The CDR3 DNA reads as TGTGCCATCAGGGGGGACAGTGGCTACACCTTC. The chain links TRBV10-3 to TRBJ1-2, with TRBD1 matching 7 bases. V was pared by 6 bases and J by 7 bases, with 2 bases of the junction left unmatched. CDR1 and CDR2 from the germline V gene are ENHRY and SYGVKD. The CDR3 runs 11 residues.